This record looks at one TCR beta chain sequence and its context. The antigen remains unidentified. The data stem from a study of cytomegalovirus exposure and HLA in healthy donors. Broader study findings: Relative to the roughly 700-donor mean, N-insertions were reportedly fewer in an Asian-associated ancestry cluster in a later analysis.

V lost 6 bases and J 1 base, leaving 12 bases between the germline ends. Germline-derived CDR1 and CDR2 are KGHSH and LQKENI. There are 14 residues in the CDR3. The PCR employed 60 Vbeta primers together with 13 Jbeta primers. Sequencing was performed with immunoSEQ multiplex PCR; in TCRdb, only in-frame clones are kept and a portion is missing. The sample records 100,000 to 120,000 clones, around 83% being singletons. The chain recombines TRBV18 with TRBJ1-1; no clear D. The sequence came from a woman aged 55-70 years in good health and CMV-seropositive. Sample: PBMCs. The CDR3 protein is CASSPNTENTEAFF. Written as DNA, the CDR3 is TGTGCCAGCTCTCCCAATACAGAGAACACTGAAGCTTTCTTT.